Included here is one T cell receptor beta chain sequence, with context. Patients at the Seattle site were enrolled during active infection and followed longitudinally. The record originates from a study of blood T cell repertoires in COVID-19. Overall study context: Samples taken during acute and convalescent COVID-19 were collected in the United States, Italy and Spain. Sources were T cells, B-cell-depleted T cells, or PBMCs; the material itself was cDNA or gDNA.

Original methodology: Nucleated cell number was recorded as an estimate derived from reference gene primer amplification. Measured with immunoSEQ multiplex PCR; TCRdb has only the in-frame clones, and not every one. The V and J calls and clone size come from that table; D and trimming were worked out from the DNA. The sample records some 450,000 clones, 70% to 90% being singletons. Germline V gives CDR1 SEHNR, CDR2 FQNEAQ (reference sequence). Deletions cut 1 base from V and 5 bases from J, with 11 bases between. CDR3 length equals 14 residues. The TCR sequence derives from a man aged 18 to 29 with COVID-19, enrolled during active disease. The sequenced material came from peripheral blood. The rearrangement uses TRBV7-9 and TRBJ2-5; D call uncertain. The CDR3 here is CASSLVSVPETQYF. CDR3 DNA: TGTGCCAGCAGCTTAGTATCGGTACCCGAGACCCAGTACTTC.